The T cell receptor beta chain under discussion was sequenced for a study of early T cells in non-severe SARS-CoV-2 infection (dated by TCRdb to about 2021). Regarding the study in general: TCR sequencing used bulk RNA from unsorted whole blood, so alpha and beta chains could not be paired.

There are 15 amino acids in the CDR3, from cysteine to phenylalanine inclusive. Only CDR3 DNA is held: 45 bases, read in frame from base 1. Trimming takes 0 bases from V and 3 bases from J, and the germline ends sit 8 bases apart. From a lookup of the germline V gene (reference sequence), CDR1 and CDR2 are LGHDT and YNNKEL. This clonotype has just a few counts. The antigen it binds to is not known. No qualities accompany the bases; no much larger clone lies one base away. The library was prepared using 5' RACE. Sequencing instrument: NextSeq 500. To correct for sequencing error and PCR bias, the TCR library protocol tagged individual cDNA molecules with unique molecular identifiers. Both TCR alpha and beta chains were sequenced, and tight co-correlation was observed between alpha and beta sequence abundances in each sample. The study's own analysis went as follows. Decombinator V4 was used to annotate TCR sequences for V gene, J gene and CDR3. Expanded TCRs were defined as changing significantly between any two time points under a Poisson model with p below 0.0001. Abundances of TCRs were expressed as counts per million after normalisation to the total number of TCRs sequenced in each sample. MAIT TCRs were defined by TRAV1-2 paired with TRAJ12, TRAJ20 or TRAJ33, and iNKT TCRs by TRAV10 paired with TRAJ18. VDJdb, accessed 1 November 2021, was searched for CMV, EBV and SARS-CoV-2 annotated TCRs, excluding TCRs annotated for multiple antigens. TCRdb reanalyzed the raw reads on its own, using fastp at Q25 for trimming and MiXCR for clone calling, and kept in-frame beta chains. Identical CDR3 protein sequences are pooled into one entry, listed with their most common genes and DNA. The V and J calls and clone size are TCRdb's, not the authors'. This sample comprises more than 55,000 distinct CDR3 sequences, around 13% of them detected only once. Jointly, the top ten make up under 4.5% of the sample.

A case-control design nested within a healthcare worker cohort in London, UK, was used, with weekly nasopharyngeal swab PCR tests and blood sampling performed. Healthcare workers were enrolled in the week of the UK lockdown, from 23 to 31 March 2020, and were followed every week for up to roughly 15 weeks. Overall study outcomes, separate from this receptor: VDJdb matching was skewed toward anti-spike CD8 responses and likely underestimated virus-specific expansions by missing private and CD4 specificities.

Sequencing used whole blood. This receptor was taken from an adult who was a healthcare worker with PCR-confirmed SARS-CoV-2 infection or an uninfected control (not recorded which). This chain is built from TRBV3-1 and TRBJ2-2; the D gene is unclear. In nucleotide form, the sequence is TGTGCCAGCAGCCAAGATCAAGGCTACACCGGGGAGCTGTTTTTT. It translates to CASSQDQGYTGELFF. Outside the CDR3, residues come from the reference TRBV3-1 and TRBJ2-2 proteins, so the full variable domain is: DTAVSQTPKYLVTQMGNDKSIKCEQNLGHDTMYWYKQDSKKFLKIMFSYNNKELIINETVPNRFSPKSPDKAHLNLHINSLELGDSAVYFCASSQDQGYTGELFFGEGSRLTVL.